This T cell receptor (beta chain) was sequenced during a study of PD-1 blockade in classical Hodgkin lymphoma. This clone was found a few times. The antigen remains undetermined. Produced via immunoSEQ multiplex PCR; TCRdb's table is partial and in-frame only. The sample gives under 40,000 clones, approximately 82% of which show up once; under 20% is in the top ten. Exposure to brentuximab vedotin varied, and each patient had relapsed following autologous stem cell transplantation. This CDR3 is 16 amino acids long. Broader study findings: Healthy donors reportedly exceeded newly diagnosed patients in baseline TCR diversity.

The specimen was peripheral blood mononuclear cells (PBMCs), collected before the second cycle of nivolumab. The chain employs TRBV21-1 and TRBJ1-2. TRBV21-1 is labeled a pseudogene. The clonotype was recovered from a human donor with classical Hodgkin lymphoma. Written as DNA, the CDR3 is TGTGCCAGCAGCAAAGACGGCAGACTGACTAACTATGGCTACACCTTC. Protein: CASSKDGRLTNYGYTF.